The 16 T cell receptor beta chains reported below all come from one sample, sequenced in a study of blood T cell repertoires in COVID-19 (dated by TCRdb to about 2020). The library came from the immunoSEQ multiplex PCR assay. TCRdb re-hosts the immuneACCESS table, in-frame sequences only. Its copies lack some clones; in the studies checked, an unresolved V gene accounts for under half of them, and the cause for the rest is not known. A total of a few hundred thousand clones appear in this sample, approximately 86% of them only once. Roughly 2.1% of the sample comes from the top ten. Sequencing input: peripheral blood. Every receptor here comes from a woman younger than 45 who had recovered from COVID-19.

The CDR3 reads CASASTMVSPLHF. The CDR3 DNA sequence: TGCGCCAGCGCCTCTACTATGGTCTCACCCCTCCACTTT. V and J are TRBV10-1 and TRBJ1-6; D gene unclear. The germline V and J ends were trimmed by 8 bases and 10 bases, with 15 bases remaining between them. Germline CDR1 WNHNN, CDR2 SYGVQD (reference sequence). CDR3 length: 13 amino acids.

This sequence joins TRBV2 and TRBJ2-3, with TRBD2 matching over 9 bases. CDR3 size: 17 residues. With 0 bases clipped from V and 0 bases from J, the junction kept 4 bases outside the gene matches. Looked up from germline, CDR1 is SNHLY and CDR2 is FYNNEI. In nucleotides, the CDR3 is TGTGCCAGCAGTGAAGCGGCTAGCGGGAAGAGCACAGATACGCAGTATTTT. Translated, it gives CASSEAASGKSTDTQYF.

The chain joins TRBV28 to TRBJ2-2; 8 positions agree with TRBD2. The CDR3 length is 15 residues. Losses at the gene ends were 3 bases for V and 6 bases for J; bases not matched to a gene: 6. Germline lookup yields CDR1 MDHEN and CDR2 SYDVKM. The CDR3 region is CASSFAAGVPGELFF. CDR3 nucleotides: TGTGCCAGCAGTTTTGCAGCGGGAGTTCCCGGGGAGCTGTTTTTT.

The V gene is TRBV19, the J gene TRBJ1-3; D gene unclear. The CDR3 has 14 residues. V lost 9 bases, J lost 0 bases, and 12 bases lay in between. Germline V gene lookup returns CDR1 LNHDA and CDR2 SQIVND (reference sequence). In nucleotides, the CDR3 is TGTGCCAGCCGAGACGGGGACTCTGGAAACACCATATATTTT. Its translation is CASRDGDSGNTIYF.

This chain uses TRBV7-2 with TRBJ1-4; 9 bases map to TRBD1. Losses at the gene ends were 3 bases for V and 3 bases for J; bases not matched to a gene: 5. The CDR3 is 16 residues long. From germline, CDR1 is SGHTA and CDR2 FQGNSA. CDR3 nucleotide sequence: TGTGCCAGCAGCTTGGGGACAGGGTATGCTAATGAAAAACTGTTTTTT. This gives the protein CASSLGTGYANEKLFF.

The rearrangement uses TRBV2 and TRBJ1-2; D is undetermined. V shed 9 bases and J shed 5 bases, with 10 bases lying between them. CDR3 size: 11 residues. CDR1 is SNHLY and CDR2 is FYNNEI in the germline V gene. CDR3 amino acids: CASTRLYGYTF. CDR3 in DNA: TGTGCCAGTACCCGACTGTATGGCTACACCTTC. The complete variable domain, with remaining parts taken from reference TRBV2 and TRBJ1-2, reads EPEVTQTPSHQVTQMGQEVILRCVPISNHLYFYWYRQILGQKVEFLVSFYNNEISEKSEIFDDQFSVERPDGSNFTLKIRSTKLEDSAMYFCASTRLYGYTFGSGTRLTVV.

The chain has TRBV6-2 or TRBV6-3 and TRBJ2-7; 9 bases map to TRBD1. This CDR3 region has 15 residues. The V segment lost 5 bases and the J segment 4 bases; nucleotides outside the gene matches: 9. Germline V gene lookup returns CDR1 MNHEY and CDR2 SVGEGT. CDR3 nucleotides: TGTGCCAGCAGTGATCCGGGACAGGGACCTTACGAGCAGTACTTC. Protein product: CASSDPGQGPYEQYF.

This clone came up once. The chain is built from TRBV29-1 and TRBJ2-2; D may be TRBD2 (6 bases). Germline assignment: CDR1 SQVTM and CDR2 ANQGSEA. This CDR3 has 13 residues. Deletions cut 4 bases from V and 2 bases from J, with 8 bases between. Here the CDR3 reads CSVGGTNTGELFF. The CDR3 DNA follows: TGCAGCGTTGGGGGGACTAACACCGGGGAGCTGTTTTTT.

The chain has TRBV15 and TRBJ1-2; the match to TRBD1 covers 7 bases. The CDR3 consists of 13 residues. Germline CDR1 is LNHNV and CDR2 is YYDKDF (reference sequence). After removal of 0 bases from V and 6 bases from J, the junction contained 1 base not matched to a gene. The CDR3 reads CATSRDTGDGYTF. In DNA form, the CDR3 reads TGTGCCACCAGCAGAGATACAGGGGATGGCTACACCTTC.

The chain uses TRBV7-9 and TRBJ1-3; D gene ambiguous. Trimming left V 5 bases short and J 6 bases short, with 11 bases between. The CDR3 totals 13 residues. Germline CDR1 reads SEHNR; CDR2 reads FQNEAQ (reference sequence). CDR3 sequence reads: CASSPTSENTIYF. The CDR3 DNA follows: TGTGCCAGCAGCCCAACAAGCGAAAACACCATATATTTT.

The V and J genes are TRBV21-1 and TRBJ2-6; the table's D call of TRBD1 was not tested on the DNA. TRBV21-1 is noted as a pseudogene. The CDR3 loop spans 20 amino acids. The CDR3 coding sequence is TGTGCCAGCAGCAAAGATTGGACCGGGACAGATCCCTCTGGGGCCAACGTCCTGACTTTC. It translates to CASSKDWTGTDPSGANVLTF.

The table lists this clone with a few counts. The genes are TRBV2 and TRBJ1-6; 9 nucleotides line up with TRBD1. The length of the CDR3 is 15 residues. Per germline, CDR1 SNHLY and CDR2 FYNNEI. V lost 4 bases to trimming and J lost 10 bases; unmatched junction nucleotides: 8. CDR3 coding DNA: TGTGCCAGCAGTGGACAGGGGGGGCTCGGATCACCCCTCCACTTT. Protein: CASSGQGGLGSPLHF.

V gene TRBV29-1 combines with J gene TRBJ1-5; no clear D. With 5 bases removed from V and 4 bases from J, the gap between germline ends came to 9 bases. Germline CDR1 and CDR2: SQVTM and ANQGSEA. CDR3 length: 12 amino acids. Written as DNA, the CDR3 is TGCAGCGTTCAGGAGGGTAATCAGCCCCAGCATTTT. It translates to CSVQEGNQPQHF.

The V call is TRBV18, the J call TRBJ2-1; 10 bases align to TRBD2. Germline assignment: CDR1 KGHSH and CDR2 LQKENI. With 3 bases clipped from V and 5 bases from J, the junction kept 1 base outside the gene matches. The CDR3 is 14 amino acids. As DNA, the CDR3 is TGTGCCAGCTCACCGCTAGCGGGAGACAATGAGCAGTTCTTC. Protein product: CASSPLAGDNEQFF. Looking up the rest from reference TRBV18 and TRBJ2-1 gives the full variable domain: NAGVMQNPRHLVRRRGQEARLRCSPMKGHSHVYWYRQLPEEGLKFMVYLQKENIIDESGMPKERFSAEFPKEGPSILRIQQVVRGDSAAYFCASSPLAGDNEQFFGPGTRLTVL.

The chain couples TRBV6-5 to TRBJ2-7, with D maybe TRBD2 (5 bases). Trimming removed 6 bases at V and 2 bases at J, with 8 bases between. CDR1 and CDR2 (germline): MNHEY, SVGAGI. CDR3 length: 12 amino acids. CDR3 DNA: TGTGCCAGCAGACGGGGAGCCTACGAGCAGTACTTC. Translated, it gives CASRRGAYEQYF.

This clone appeared once. The chain couples TRBV12-5 to TRBJ2-1, with D tentatively TRBD1 (5 bases). Germline V gives CDR1 LGHNT, CDR2 FRNRAP. The CDR3 totals 14 residues. The V gene lost 1 base and the J gene lost 7 bases, with 11 bases spanning the gap. The CDR3: CASGLDRPGNEQFF. The CDR3 coding sequence is TGTGCTAGTGGTTTGGACAGGCCCGGGAATGAGCAGTTCTTC.